This TCR beta chain came from a study of early T cells in non-severe SARS-CoV-2 infection (dated by TCRdb to the early 2020s). Concerning the study at large: TCR sequencing used bulk RNA from unsorted whole blood, so alpha and beta chains could not be paired.

To prepare the library, 5' RACE was applied. Reads for this sample came from a NextSeq 500. The TCR library protocol attached unique molecular identifiers to individual cDNA molecules to correct for sequencing error and PCR bias. Both TCR alpha and beta chains were sequenced, and tight co-correlation was observed between alpha and beta sequence abundances in each sample. From the authors' description of their analysis: Decombinator V4 was used to perform V gene, J gene and CDR3 annotation of TCR sequences. Expanded TCRs were defined as changing significantly between any two time points under a Poisson model with p below 0.0001. Abundances of TCRs were expressed as counts per million after normalisation to the total number of TCRs sequenced in each sample. TRAV1-2 paired with TRAJ12, TRAJ20 or TRAJ33 defined MAIT TCRs, while TRAV10 paired with TRAJ18 defined iNKT TCRs. VDJdb, accessed 1 November 2021, was searched for CMV, EBV and SARS-CoV-2 annotated TCRs, with TCRs annotated for multiple antigens excluded. The public reads were reanalyzed by TCRdb: fastp trimming at Q25, MiXCR alignment, in-frame beta chains only. Under each unique CDR3 protein, matching rows form one entry showing the most common genes and DNA. The V and J calls follow TCRdb's processing rather than the paper's. The sample yields 65,000 to 75,000 distinct CDR3 sequences; approximately 10% were counted once. The ten largest clones represent about 4.1% of the sample.

The germline ends are 16 bases apart after V is trimmed by 4 bases and J by 8 bases. The CDR3 contains 14 residues, cysteine and phenylalanine counted. The DNA shown is the 42-base CDR3, in frame from base 1. Looking up the germline V gene yields CDR1 SGHRS and CDR2 YFSETQ. The full study reports these points: VDJdb matching was skewed toward anti-spike CD8 responses and likely underestimated virus-specific expansions, missing private and CD4 specificities.

There are many counts of this clonotype. This clone's antigen is unknown. No base quality information exists; no much larger clone differs at one position. This was a case-control study nested in a cohort of healthcare workers in London, UK, who had nasopharyngeal swab PCR tests and blood samples taken every week. Healthcare workers were recruited between 23 and 31 March 2020, during the week of the UK lockdown, and were followed weekly for up to roughly 15 weeks. The V gene is TRBV5-1 and the J gene is TRBJ2-1; the D gene could be TRBD1 or TRBD2, each one agreeing over 5 bases. Sequences were obtained from whole blood. This TCR was recovered from an adult who was a healthcare worker with PCR-confirmed SARS-CoV-2 infection or an uninfected control (not recorded which). The CDR3 corresponds to CASSPDPGTDEQFF. The DNA is as follows: TGCGCCAGCAGCCCAGACCCCGGGACGGATGAGCAGTTCTTC.